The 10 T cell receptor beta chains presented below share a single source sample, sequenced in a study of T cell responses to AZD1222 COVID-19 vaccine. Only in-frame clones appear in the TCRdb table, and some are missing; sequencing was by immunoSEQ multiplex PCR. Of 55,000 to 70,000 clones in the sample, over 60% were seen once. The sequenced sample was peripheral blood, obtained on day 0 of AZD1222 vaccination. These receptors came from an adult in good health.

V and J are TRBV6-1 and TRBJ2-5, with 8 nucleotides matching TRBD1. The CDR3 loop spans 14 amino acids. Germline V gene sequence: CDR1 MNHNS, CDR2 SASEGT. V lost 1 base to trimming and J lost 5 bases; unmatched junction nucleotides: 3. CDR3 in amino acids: CASSEGQGRETQYF. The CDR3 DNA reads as TGTGCCAGCAGTGAAGGACAGGGGCGGGAGACCCAGTACTTC.

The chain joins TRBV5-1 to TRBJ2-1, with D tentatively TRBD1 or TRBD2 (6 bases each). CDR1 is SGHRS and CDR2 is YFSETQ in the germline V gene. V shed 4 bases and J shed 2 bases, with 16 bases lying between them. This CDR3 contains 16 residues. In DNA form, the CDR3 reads TGCGCCAGCAGCCCCGTCGGGGGCACGCCCTACAATGAGCAGTTCTTC. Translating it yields CASSPVGGTPYNEQFF.

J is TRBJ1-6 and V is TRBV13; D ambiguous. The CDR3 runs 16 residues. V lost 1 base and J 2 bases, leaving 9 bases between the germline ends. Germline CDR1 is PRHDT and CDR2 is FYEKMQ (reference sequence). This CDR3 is CASSLVSEPYNSPLHF. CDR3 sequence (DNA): TGTGCCAGCAGCTTAGTTTCGGAGCCCTATAATTCACCCCTCCACTTT.

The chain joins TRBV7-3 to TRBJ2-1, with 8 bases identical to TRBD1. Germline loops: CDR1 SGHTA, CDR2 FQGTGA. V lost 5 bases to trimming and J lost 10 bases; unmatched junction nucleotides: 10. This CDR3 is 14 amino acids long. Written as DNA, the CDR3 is TGTGCCAGCAGCCGGACAGGGAGGTTTACGGAGCAGTTCTTC. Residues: CASSRTGRFTEQFF.

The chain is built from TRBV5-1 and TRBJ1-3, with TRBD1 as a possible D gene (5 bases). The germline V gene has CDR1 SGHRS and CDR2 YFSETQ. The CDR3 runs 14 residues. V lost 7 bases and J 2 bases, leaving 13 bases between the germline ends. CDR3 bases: TGCGCCAGCTGGAGTGGAGGGGCTGGAAACACCATATATTTT. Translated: CASWSGGAGNTIYF.

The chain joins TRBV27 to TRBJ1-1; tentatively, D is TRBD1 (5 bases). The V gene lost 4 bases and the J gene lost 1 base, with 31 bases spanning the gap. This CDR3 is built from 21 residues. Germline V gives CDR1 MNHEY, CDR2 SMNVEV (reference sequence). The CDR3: CASSSIGTPMFPWEWNTEAFF. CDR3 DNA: TGTGCCAGCAGTTCTATAGGGACCCCAATGTTTCCATGGGAGTGGAACACTGAAGCTTTCTTT.

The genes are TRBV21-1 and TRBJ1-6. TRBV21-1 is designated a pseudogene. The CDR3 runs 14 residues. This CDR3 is CASSAGTDNSPLHF. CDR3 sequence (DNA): TGTGCCAGCAGTGCCGGGACGGATAATTCACCCCTCCACTTT.

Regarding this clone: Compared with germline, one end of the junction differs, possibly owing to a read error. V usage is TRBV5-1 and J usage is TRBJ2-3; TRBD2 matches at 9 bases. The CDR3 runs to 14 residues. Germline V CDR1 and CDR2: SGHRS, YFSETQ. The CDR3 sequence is CASTPGTSRDTQYF. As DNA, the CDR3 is TGCGCCAGCACCCCCGGGACTAGCAGAGATACGCAGTATTTT. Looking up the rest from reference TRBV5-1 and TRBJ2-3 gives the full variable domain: KAGVTQTPRYLIKTRGQQVTLSCSPISGHRSVSWYQQTPGQGLQFLFEYFSETQRNKGNFPGRFSGRQFSNSRSEMNVSTLELGDSALYLCASTPGTSRDTQYFGPGTRLTVL.

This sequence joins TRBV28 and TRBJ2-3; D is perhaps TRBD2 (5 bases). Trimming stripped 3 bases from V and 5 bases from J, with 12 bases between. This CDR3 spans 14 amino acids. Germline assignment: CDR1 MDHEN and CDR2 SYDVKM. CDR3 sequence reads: CASSLRAPGDTQYF. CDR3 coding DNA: TGTGCCAGCAGTTTGAGGGCCCCAGGAGATACGCAGTATTTT.

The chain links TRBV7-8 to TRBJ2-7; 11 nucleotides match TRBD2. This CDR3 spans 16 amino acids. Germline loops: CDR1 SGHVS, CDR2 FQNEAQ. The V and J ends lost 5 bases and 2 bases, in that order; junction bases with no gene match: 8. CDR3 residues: CASSPQGLAVAYEQYF. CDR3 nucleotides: TGTGCCAGCAGCCCCCAGGGACTAGCGGTTGCCTACGAGCAGTACTTC.